This section outlines one T cell receptor beta chain sequence together with its context. Its antigen remains unidentified. Germline V CDR1 and CDR2: SEHNR, FQNEAQ (reference sequence). The CDR3 extends over 21 amino acids. The TRB libraries of cDNA were built by UMI-labeled 5' RACE. TCRdb reprocessed the 5' RACE reads and stores each CDR3 protein as one record, lacking DNA. The repertoire table contains under 50,000 distinct CDR3 sequences. This specimen belongs to a study of CXCR3-negative and CXCR3-positive naive CD8 T cells. Findings and limits, study-wide: CXCR3-negative and CXCR3-positive naive cells shared comparable TRBV-TRBJ usage, but memory cells did not.

This rearrangement joins TRBV7-9 to TRBJ2-5; TCRdb selects TRBD2, and the lack of DNA leaves this call unchecked. The sequence came from a human donor in good health. Some clones in this sample may be carry-over from other donors' samples. The sequenced material came from naive CXCR3- CD8+ T cells from blood. Subset denoted: CD45RO-CCR7+CD27+CD95- naive CD8+ T cells lacking CXCR3 (TNR3-). This CDR3 reads CASSRGTSGVTVFGGQETQYF.